Below, 21 T cell receptor beta chains from the same sample are listed, as sequenced in a study of neoadjuvant anti-PD-1 for oral cavity cancer (dated by TCRdb to 2020 to 2022). In the paper's terms, the time point label means: after neoadjuvant nivolumab, at surgical resection. The method behind the library was the immunoSEQ multiplex PCR assay. TCRdb carries this immuneACCESS record with in-frame sequences only. Its versions omit some clonotypes, under half of them owing to an unresolved V gene in the studies checked, with the rest unexplained. In this sample the table shows approximately 15,000 clones, 40% of which occur a single time. The ten largest clones capture 35% to 50% of the sample. The source material was tumor tissue, sampled after nivolumab (anti-PD-1) treatment. Receptor source: a person aged 35-79 years with oral cavity squamous cell carcinoma.

This clone is categorized as medium-sized (0.01 to 0.1%). The V gene is TRBV5-1, the J gene TRBJ1-6, with a tentative D call TRBD1 (5 bases). Trimming removed 5 bases at V and 5 bases at J, with 11 bases between. Germline V lookup: CDR1 SGHRS, CDR2 YFSETQ. The CDR3 has 14 residues. The CDR3 spells CASSWGENNSPLHF. CDR3 bases: TGCGCCAGCAGTTGGGGGGAAAATAATTCACCCCTCCACTTT.

CDR3 in amino acids: CASSVSAGDNEQFF. The DNA of the CDR3 is TGTGCCAGCAGCGTAAGCGCTGGGGACAATGAGCAGTTCTTC. The chain carries TRBV9 and TRBJ2-1; the D is unclear. V lost 1 base to trimming and J lost 5 bases, with 10 bases between them. Germline-derived CDR1 and CDR2 are SGDLS and YYNGEE. This CDR3 contains 14 residues. The full variable domain, in which reference TRBV9 and TRBJ2-1 provide the parts outside the CDR3, is DSGVTQTPKHLITATGQRVTLRCSPRSGDLSVYWYQQSLDQGLQFLIQYYNGEERAKGNILERFSAQQFPDLHSELNLSSLELGDSALYFCASSVSAGDNEQFFGPGTRLTVL.

The CDR3 loop reads CASSYTTGGYEQYF. The CDR3 nucleotides are TGTGCCAGCAGTTATACCACAGGGGGCTACGAGCAGTACTTC. The chain joins TRBV6-5 to TRBJ2-7, with 8 bases matching TRBD1. The V and J ends lost 3 bases and 3 bases, in that order; junction bases with no gene match: 4. The CDR3 has 14 residues. From germline, CDR1 is MNHEY and CDR2 SVGAGI.

This clone appeared many times. The chain recombines TRBV25-1 with TRBJ2-1; no definite D call. The ends were cut back, 4 bases at V and 3 bases at J, with 1 base in the middle. The V gene's germline CDR1 is MGHDK and CDR2 SYGVNS. This CDR3 has 11 amino acids. CDR3 protein: CASSVYNEQFF. DNA for the CDR3: TGTGCCAGCAGTGTCTACAATGAGCAGTTCTTC. The variable domain in full, with the rest retrieved from reference TRBV25-1 and TRBJ2-1, is EADIYQTPRYLVIGTGKKITLECSQTMGHDKMYWYQQDPGMELHLIHYSYGVNSTEKGDLSSESTVSRIRTEHFPLTLESARPSHTSQYLCASSVYNEQFFGPGTRLTVL.

This clone was counted only a few times. Different DNA sequences within this sample yield the same CDR3. This sequence joins TRBV18 and TRBJ2-5; 10 bases fit TRBD1. V dropped 4 bases and J dropped 1; count of bases not matched to a gene: 0. Germline V lookup: CDR1 KGHSH, CDR2 LQKENI. This CDR3 is 14 amino acids long. The CDR3 sequence: CASSRTGGQETQYF. As DNA, the CDR3 is TGTGCCAGCTCACGGACAGGGGGCCAAGAGACCCAGTACTTC.

This rearrangement joins TRBV10-1 to TRBJ2-3; 10 bases are a match to TRBD1. The V gene end was trimmed by 2 bases and the J gene end by 4 bases; junction bases not matched to a gene: 3. The length of the CDR3 is 15 residues. CDR1 WNHNN and CDR2 SYGVQD come from the germline V gene (reference sequence). CDR3 DNA sequence: TGCGCCAGCAGTGAGAGGACAGGGGGTTCAGATACGCAGTATTTT. Amino acids: CASSERTGGSDTQYF.

Regarding this clone: Other DNA sequences in this specimen translate into the identical CDR3. The genes are TRBV7-6 and TRBJ1-3, with no clear D. V dropped 1 base and J dropped 3 bases, with 7 bases sitting between them. This CDR3 has 14 amino acids. Germline V CDR1 and CDR2: SGHVS, FNYEAQ. CDR3 nucleotide sequence: TGTGCCAGCAGCTTAGGGGGTAGTGGAAACACCATATATTTT. Translation: CASSLGGSGNTIYF.

The table lists this clone with a few counts. This chain uses TRBV7-6 with TRBJ2-7, with a weak D call TRBD1 (6 bases). CDR3 length: 13 residues. Trimming stripped 5 bases from V and 1 base from J, with 9 bases between. Germline assignment: CDR1 SGHVS and CDR2 FNYEAQ. Here the CDR3 reads CASSHGQSYEQYF. The CDR3, as DNA: TGTGCCAGCAGCCACGGACAGTCCTACGAGCAGTACTTC.

The chain recombines TRBV19 with TRBJ2-3; 8 bases are shared with TRBD2. Germline CDR1 and CDR2: LNHDA and SQIVND (reference sequence). Germline trimming cut 5 bases from V and 0 bases from J; bases unmatched to any gene: 10. The CDR3 covers 17 residues. The CDR3 bases are TGTGCCAGTAGTGCCCCGGACGGGGGGGGGAGCACAGATACGCAGTATTTT. This gives the protein CASSAPDGGGSTDTQYF.

This chain links TRBV10-3 with TRBJ2-7; D possibly corresponds to TRBD1 (5 bases). The V and J ends lost 0 bases and 1 base respectively, with 16 bases between them. Germline assignment: CDR1 ENHRY and CDR2 SYGVKD. There are 17 residues in the CDR3. The CDR3 here is CAISESRQGPISYEQYF. DNA of the CDR3: TGTGCCATCAGTGAGTCCCGGCAGGGCCCTATTTCCTACGAGCAGTACTTC.

The CDR3 DNA reads TGCGCCAGCAGCCAAGATGGGCCGGGGGCTCGTGGCTACACCTTC. Translation: CASSQDGPGARGYTF. J is TRBJ1-2 and V is TRBV4-1, with D maybe TRBD1 (6 bases). The CDR3 contains 15 residues. Germline V lookup: CDR1 MGHRA, CDR2 YSYEKL. V gave up 0 bases and J gave up 7 bases, with 15 bases separating them.

V is TRBV4-3 and J is TRBJ2-3; 15 bases are shared with TRBD2. The length of the CDR3 is 16 residues. Unmatched junction bases numbered 4, after V lost 4 bases and J lost 5 bases. Germline V gene sequence: CDR1 LGHNA, CDR2 YSLEER. As DNA, the CDR3 is TGCGCCAGCAGCCTAGGGACTAGCGGGGGGCAAGATACGCAGTATTTT. Its protein product is CASSLGTSGGQDTQYF.

This chain's CDR3 is CASSLVQQDYGYTF. The CDR3 DNA reads TGCGCCAGCAGCTTGGTGCAGCAGGACTATGGCTACACCTTC. The chain joins TRBV5-1 to TRBJ1-2; D is unresolved. V was pared by 0 bases and J by 3 bases, with 9 bases between. The CDR3 has 14 residues. Germline CDR1 and CDR2: SGHRS and YFSETQ.

Relative to its sample, this clone is medium-sized. The chain uses TRBV5-1 and TRBJ1-1, with 7 bases matching TRBD1. V lost 4 bases to trimming and J lost 7 bases; unmatched junction nucleotides: 4. The germline V gene encodes CDR1 SGHRS and CDR2 YFSETQ. The CDR3 is 12 residues long. CDR3 nucleotides: TGCGCCAGCAGCCCCCGACAGGGTGAAGCTTTCTTT. Translation: CASSPRQGEAFF.

This clone is medium-sized. The V and J genes are TRBV5-4 and TRBJ1-2; 10 nucleotides line up with TRBD1. The CDR3 length is 15 residues. Germline values: CDR1 SGHNT, CDR2 YYREEE (reference sequence). V dropped 4 bases and J dropped 9; count of bases not matched to a gene: 12. Here the CDR3 reads CASSPPPGTGVSYTF. The CDR3 region has the DNA TGTGCCAGCAGCCCTCCCCCCGGGACAGGGGTTAGCTACACCTTC.

This clone was seen a handful of times. This chain uses TRBV6-6 with TRBJ1-1, with 8 bases identical to TRBD1. V shed 10 bases, J shed 0 bases, and the junction held 7 bases outside the gene matches. The germline V gene has CDR1 MNHNY and CDR2 SVGAGI (reference sequence). The CDR3 covers 14 residues. CDR3 sequence (DNA): TGTGCCATCCGACGACAGGGGTTGAACACTGAAGCTTTCTTT. This translates into CAIRRQGLNTEAFF.

The chain joins TRBV9 to TRBJ2-3; no clear D. CDR3 length: 14 amino acids. V lost 0 bases, J lost 4 bases, and 9 bases lay in between. Germline CDR1 is SGDLS and CDR2 is YYNGEE. CDR3 protein: CASSVGSAADTQYF. The CDR3 DNA is TGTGCCAGCAGCGTAGGATCGGCGGCAGATACGCAGTATTTT.

This clone was recorded a few times. This sequence joins TRBV4-1 and TRBJ1-1; 10 positions match TRBD1. The CDR3 length is 16 residues. CDR1 and CDR2 from the germline V gene are MGHRA and YSYEKL. V dropped 5 bases and J dropped 5; count of bases not matched to a gene: 11. Here the CDR3 DNA reads TGCGCCAGCAGCAACCGGGACAGGGGCTCTCTAACTGAAGCTTTCTTT. Residues: CASSNRDRGSLTEAFF.

The chain combines TRBV5-5 with TRBJ2-3; D perhaps matches TRBD1 (5 bases). The germline V gene encodes CDR1 SGHKS and CDR2 YYEKEE (reference sequence). V was clipped by 0 bases and J by 0 bases, with 8 bases between them. This CDR3 is 15 amino acids long. This CDR3 is CASSLDRPSTDTQYF. CDR3 bases: TGTGCCAGCAGCTTGGACAGGCCTAGCACAGATACGCAGTATTTT.

The chain has TRBV9 and TRBJ1-4; tentatively, D is TRBD1 (5 bases). V gave up 3 bases and J gave up 5 bases, with 14 bases separating them. CDR3 size: 15 residues. Germline-derived CDR1 and CDR2 are SGDLS and YYNGEE. CDR3 loop: CASSEGRQQNEKLFF. CDR3 nucleotide sequence: TGTGCCAGCAGCGAGGGGAGACAGCAGAATGAAAAACTGTTTTTT.

The chain links TRBV14 to TRBJ1-2; D unresolved. The CDR3 totals 13 residues. V was cut by 0 bases and J by 5 bases, with 7 bases left in between. Germline-derived CDR1 and CDR2 are SGHDN and FVKESK. The CDR3 bases are TGTGCCAGCAGCCAAGACAGAGAATATGGCTACACCTTC. Its translation: CASSQDREYGYTF.